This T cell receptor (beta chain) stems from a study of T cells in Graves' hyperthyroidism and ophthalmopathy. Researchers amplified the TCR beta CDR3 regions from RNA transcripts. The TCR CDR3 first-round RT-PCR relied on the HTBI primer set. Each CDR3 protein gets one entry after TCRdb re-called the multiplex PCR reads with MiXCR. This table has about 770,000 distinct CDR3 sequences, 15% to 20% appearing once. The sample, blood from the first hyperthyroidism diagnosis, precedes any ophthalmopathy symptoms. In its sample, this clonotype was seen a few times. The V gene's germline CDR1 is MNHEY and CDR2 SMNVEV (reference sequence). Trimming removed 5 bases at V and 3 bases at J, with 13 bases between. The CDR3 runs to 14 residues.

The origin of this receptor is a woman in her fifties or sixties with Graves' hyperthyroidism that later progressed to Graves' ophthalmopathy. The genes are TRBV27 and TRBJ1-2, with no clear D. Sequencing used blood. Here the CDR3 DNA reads TGTGCCAGCAGTCCAAATACTGAGTACTATGGCTACACCTTC. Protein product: CASSPNTEYYGYTF.